This TCR beta chain is drawn from a study of T cells in Graves' hyperthyroidism and ophthalmopathy. CDR1 is SEHNR and CDR2 is FQNEAQ in the germline V gene (reference sequence). This CDR3 contains 16 residues. The V end was cut by 1 base, the J end by 0 bases, with 11 bases between. TCR beta CDR3 regions were amplified from RNA. Primed by the HTBI set, a first-round RT-PCR was run on the TCR CDR3. TCRdb re-called the multiplex PCR reads through MiXCR, storing one row per CDR3 protein. The data hold 350,000 to 500,000 distinct CDR3 sequences, with 12% to 15% observed a single time. The rearrangement links TRBV7-9 to TRBJ2-3; TRBD2 is a possible D gene (6 bases). Sequencing input: blood. The TCR sequence derives from a woman aged 18-29 years with Graves' hyperthyroidism. The CDR3 here is CASSLDLASSTDTQYF. The CDR3 DNA follows: TGTGCCAGCAGCTTAGATCTAGCGTCTAGCACAGATACGCAGTATTTT.